A single sample is the source of the 29 T cell receptor beta chains below, sequenced in a study of blood T cell repertoires in COVID-19. TCRdb's copy holds only in-frame clones and misses some; the assay was immunoSEQ multiplex PCR. The repertoire holds 300,000 or so clones, about nine tenths seen once, with around 2.6% in the top ten. Sequencing input: PBMCs or T cells enriched from blood (not recorded which). These receptors all stem from a man between 60 and 75 years old who had recovered from COVID-19.

The chain uses TRBV9 and TRBJ2-3; a possible D gene is TRBD1 (6 bases). Per germline, CDR1 SGDLS and CDR2 YYNGEE. With 7 bases removed from V and 2 bases from J, the gap between germline ends came to 20 bases. This CDR3 has 16 residues. The CDR3 DNA reads as TGTGCCAGCTCCCGGGGAACGGGACAATACACAGATACGCAGTATTTT. It translates to CASSRGTGQYTDTQYF. Drawing the rest from reference TRBV9 and TRBJ2-3, the complete variable domain is DSGVTQTPKHLITATGQRVTLRCSPRSGDLSVYWYQQSLDQGLQFLIQYYNGEERAKGNILERFSAQQFPDLHSELNLSSLELGDSALYFCASSRGTGQYTDTQYFGPGTRLTVL.

The rearrangement joins TRBV7-2 to TRBJ1-3, with D tentatively TRBD1 (6 bases). Trimming cost V 5 bases and J 0 bases, with 11 bases left between them. The CDR3 spans 15 residues. From germline, CDR1 is SGHTA and CDR2 FQGNSA. The CDR3 nucleotides are TGTGCCAGCAGCGACAGGACAGCCTCTGGAAACACCATATATTTT. It codes for CASSDRTASGNTIYF.

J is TRBJ1-2 and V is TRBV11-3, with no clear D. Germline values: CDR1 SGHNT, CDR2 YENEEA. CDR3 length: 13 residues. V was clipped by 5 bases and J by 4 bases, with 11 bases between them. In DNA, the CDR3 is TGTGCCAGCAGCAGCGACGGTATCTATGGCTACACCTTC. It yields the protein CASSSDGIYGYTF.

This clone appeared a single time. The gene calls are TRBV19 and TRBJ2-1; possible D gene TRBD2, 6 bases. Trimming removed 10 bases from V and 5 bases from J, with 18 bases in between. The CDR3 runs 14 residues. Germline CDR1 and CDR2: LNHDA and SQIVND (reference sequence). The CDR3 DNA sequence: TGTGCCACCCGGGACTCCTCGATCCACAATGAGCAGTTCTTC. It codes for CATRDSSIHNEQFF.

Here the CDR3 reads CASSSLGGPAGANVLTF. In nucleotides, the CDR3 is TGTGCCAGTAGTAGCCTGGGGGGTCCCGCTGGGGCCAACGTCCTGACTTTC. The J gene is TRBJ2-6, the V gene TRBV19; perhaps TRBD2 as D (6 bases). This CDR3 has 17 residues. The germline CDR1 and CDR2 sequences are LNHDA and SQIVND (reference sequence). Trimming cost V 4 bases and J 2 bases, with 15 bases left between them.

The V call is TRBV11-2, the J call TRBJ1-1; 7 nucleotides line up with TRBD1. Trimming took 3 bases from V and 8 from J; bases not matched to a gene: 3. Germline V gene sequence: CDR1 SGHAT, CDR2 FQNNGV. The length of the CDR3 is 12 residues. The CDR3 region is CASSLTGKEAFF. DNA for the CDR3: TGTGCCAGCAGCTTGACAGGGAAGGAAGCTTTCTTT. The variable domain in full, with the rest retrieved from reference TRBV11-2 and TRBJ1-1, is EAGVAQSPRYKIIEKRQSVAFWCNPISGHATLYWYQQILGQGPKLLIQFQNNGVVDDSQLPKDRFSAERLKGVDSTLKIQPAKLEDSAVYLCASSLTGKEAFFGQGTRLTVV.

The V and J genes are TRBV2 and TRBJ2-7; 7 bases agree with TRBD2. Germline CDR1 is SNHLY and CDR2 is FYNNEI. The CDR3 runs to 14 residues. V was clipped by 8 bases and J by 2 bases; unmatched bases: 9. Here the CDR3 DNA reads TGTGCCAGCCGGTGGGCTAGCGGACCCTACGAGCAGTACTTC. Residues: CASRWASGPYEQYF. Complete variable domain (other parts from reference TRBV2 and TRBJ2-7): EPEVTQTPSHQVTQMGQEVILRCVPISNHLYFYWYRQILGQKVEFLVSFYNNEISEKSEIFDDQFSVERPDGSNFTLKIRSTKLEDSAMYFCASRWASGPYEQYFGPGTRLTVT.

CDR3 sequence (DNA): TGTGCCAGCAGCCAACTTGGAGGGTTGGGCTACACCTTC. Translating gives CASSQLGGLGYTF. The V gene is TRBV4-2, the J gene TRBJ1-2; D gene ambiguous. Germline V gives CDR1 LGHNA, CDR2 YNFKEQ. Trimming stripped 2 bases from V and 8 bases from J, with 12 bases between. This CDR3 is built from 13 residues.

This clone occurred once. The rearrangement links TRBV27 to TRBJ1-5; 9 positions agree with TRBD1. The CDR3 is 16 residues long. V lost 0 bases and J lost 2; bases outside the gene matches: 2. Germline V CDR1 and CDR2: MNHEY, SMNVEV (reference sequence). The DNA for the CDR3 is TGTGCCAGCAGTTTATCGGGACAGGGAGGCAATCAGCCCCAGCATTTT. The encoded protein is CASSLSGQGGNQPQHF.

This sequence joins TRBV6-5 and TRBJ1-6; D remains ambiguous. The germline V gene encodes CDR1 MNHEY and CDR2 SVGAGI. This CDR3 spans 14 amino acids. Between the trimmed V and J ends, which lost 6 bases and 10 bases, there was a span of 16 bases. The CDR3 sequence is CASSSSFFQSPLHF. The CDR3 nucleotides are TGTGCCAGCAGCTCCTCTTTTTTCCAGTCACCCCTCCACTTT.

The chain combines TRBV11-2 with TRBJ2-4, with 7 nucleotides matching TRBD2. V lost 0 bases, J lost 3 bases, and 8 bases stayed unmatched. The CDR3 has 17 residues. The germline gives CDR1 SGHAT, CDR2 FQNNGV. CDR3 bases: TGTGCCAGCAGCTTAGAGACTAGCCACCCCAGCAAAAACATTCAGTACTTC. Translated, it gives CASSLETSHPSKNIQYF.

V usage is TRBV18 and J usage is TRBJ2-7, with D unresolved. This CDR3 has 12 amino acids. The V gene lost 3 bases and the J gene lost 5 bases, with 8 bases spanning the gap. Germline lookup yields CDR1 KGHSH and CDR2 LQKENI. This chain's CDR3 is CASSPQANEQYF. The CDR3 DNA reads as TGTGCCAGCTCACCCCAGGCTAACGAGCAGTACTTC.

The V call is TRBV6-1, the J call TRBJ2-6; D unclear. Trimming pared 2 bases from V and 0 bases from J, leaving 14 bases between. The germline V gene encodes CDR1 MNHNS and CDR2 SASEGT. The CDR3 consists of 18 residues. The CDR3 region is CASSEFRTPNSGANVLTF. CDR3 DNA: TGTGCCAGCAGTGAATTTCGAACACCCAACTCTGGGGCCAACGTCCTGACTTTC.

This sequence joins TRBV4-1 and TRBJ1-5; tentatively, D is TRBD1 (5 bases). Germline lookup yields CDR1 MGHRA and CDR2 YSYEKL. V dropped 6 bases and J dropped 6 bases, with 21 bases sitting between them. The CDR3 sequence is 16 residues long. CDR3 sequence (DNA): TGCGCCAGCAGTATAGTGGGGGGGAGCGTTGTTCAGCCCCAGCATTTT. Encoded protein: CASSIVGGSVVQPQHF.

The genes are TRBV6-5 and TRBJ2-1; D gene unclear. In germline, CDR1 is MNHEY, CDR2 SVGAGI. This CDR3 is built from 14 residues. Trimming pared 5 bases from V and 3 bases from J, leaving 11 bases between. CDR3 amino acids: CASSLSLHYNEQFF. The CDR3 region has the DNA TGTGCCAGCAGTCTTAGCTTACACTACAATGAGCAGTTCTTC.

The chain has TRBV6-5 and TRBJ1-2; maybe TRBD1 (6 bases). Germline assignment: CDR1 MNHEY and CDR2 SVGAGI. V dropped 8 bases and J dropped 8 bases, with 21 bases sitting between them. This CDR3 contains 14 residues. CDR3 protein: CASSRTTQGHGYTF. Written as DNA, the CDR3 is TGTGCCAGCTCTCGGACAACCCAGGGGCACGGCTACACCTTC.

The chain uses TRBV3-1 (or the pseudogene TRBV3-2) and TRBJ2-5; 14 nucleotides match TRBD2. Germline CDR1 is LGHDT and CDR2 is YNNKEL (reference sequence). The CDR3 is 15 residues long. V trimming: 7 bases; J trimming: 6 bases; junction bases outside the gene matches: 7. CDR3 DNA sequence: TGTGCCAGCACCCGACTAGCGGGAGGGCCGAAGACCCAGTACTTC. As protein: CASTRLAGGPKTQYF.

The chain has TRBV7-3 and TRBJ2-1, with D possibly TRBD1 on 5 matching bases. Trimming pared 5 bases from V and 0 bases from J, leaving 11 bases between. The V gene's germline CDR1 is SGHTA and CDR2 FQGTGA. The CDR3 runs to 15 residues. For the CDR3, the DNA is TGTGCCAGCAGCCCACAGGCCGGCTCCTACAATGAGCAGTTCTTC. It yields the protein CASSPQAGSYNEQFF.

The genes are TRBV5-1 and TRBJ2-7, with TRBD1 matching 10 bases. CDR3 size: 16 residues. With V trimmed by 4 bases and J by 1 base, 8 bases remained unmatched. The germline V gene has CDR1 SGHRS and CDR2 YFSETQ. This chain's CDR3 is CASSVDRDRGSYEQYF. In DNA, the CDR3 is TGCGCCAGCAGCGTAGACCGGGACAGGGGATCCTACGAGCAGTACTTC.

This clone was detected only a few times. This chain joins TRBV6-5 and TRBJ1-5; 9 bases match TRBD1. With V trimmed by 6 bases and J by 6 bases, 6 bases remained unmatched. The V gene's germline CDR1 is MNHEY and CDR2 SVGAGI. CDR3 length equals 14 residues. CDR3 coding DNA: TGTGCCAGCAGGAAACAGGGGGCTGGTCAGCCCCAGCATTTT. Its translation: CASRKQGAGQPQHF.

This clone was seen only once. J is TRBJ2-7 and V is TRBV14, with D maybe TRBD2 (6 bases). The V end was cut by 3 bases, the J end by 2 bases, with 14 bases between. The CDR3 has 15 residues. Germline V gene data show CDR1 as SGHDN and CDR2 as FVKESK. The CDR3 DNA reads TGTGCCAGCAGCCAGCAACTAGGAGGGGCCTACGAGCAGTACTTC. Protein product: CASSQQLGGAYEQYF.

V and J are TRBV7-2 and TRBJ1-2; tentative D call: TRBD1 (5 bases). The germline CDR1 and CDR2 sequences are SGHTA and FQGNSA. Trimming pared 1 base from V and 7 bases from J, leaving 10 bases between. The CDR3 totals 13 residues. CDR3 DNA sequence: TGTGCCAGCAGCTTAGAGGGGATGGGTGGCTACACCTTC. Its protein product is CASSLEGMGGYTF. Based on the CDR3 plus reference TRBV7-2 and TRBJ1-2, the full variable domain is GAGVSQSPSNKVTEKGKDVELRCDPISGHTALYWYRQSLGQGLEFLIYFQGNSAPDKSGLPSDRFSAERTGGSVSTLTIQRTQQEDSAVYLCASSLEGMGGYTFGSGTRLTVV.

The chain joins TRBV9 to TRBJ1-4; 7 bases are shared with TRBD1. The V segment lost 0 bases and the J segment 5 bases; nucleotides outside the gene matches: 4. Germline V gene sequence: CDR1 SGDLS, CDR2 YYNGEE. The CDR3 length is 15 residues. CDR3 sequence (DNA): TGTGCCAGCAGCGTAGCAGGGGGACTGAATGAAAAACTGTTTTTT. It is translated as CASSVAGGLNEKLFF.

The chain recombines TRBV2 with TRBJ1-1; 7 nucleotides line up with TRBD1. In germline, CDR1 is SNHLY, CDR2 FYNNEI. The CDR3 consists of 16 residues. Germline trimming cut 7 bases from V and 0 bases from J; bases unmatched to any gene: 11. The CDR3 here is CASTADRWVMNTEAFF. CDR3 DNA sequence: TGTGCCAGCACCGCGGACAGGTGGGTTATGAACACTGAAGCTTTCTTT.

This chain uses TRBV18 with TRBJ1-6, with a tentative D call TRBD1 (5 bases). Per germline, CDR1 KGHSH and CDR2 LQKENI. The CDR3 has 14 amino acids. Trimming took 3 bases from V and 8 from J, leaving 11 bases between them. The CDR3 DNA is TGTGCCAGCTCACCCAGCAAAGGGGATTCACCCCTCCACTTT. Translation gives CASSPSKGDSPLHF. Variable domain in full (rest from reference TRBV18 and TRBJ1-6): NAGVMQNPRHLVRRRGQEARLRCSPMKGHSHVYWYRQLPEEGLKFMVYLQKENIIDESGMPKERFSAEFPKEGPSILRIQQVVRGDSAAYFCASSPSKGDSPLHFGNGTRLTVT.

The table lists this clone with a count of one. The chain combines TRBV6-6 with TRBJ1-3; D is unclear. V shed 5 bases and J shed 4 bases, with 12 bases lying between them. Germline V gene lookup returns CDR1 MNHNY and CDR2 SVGAGI (reference sequence). The CDR3 is 14 amino acids. The CDR3 nucleotides are TGTGCCAGCAGTCTCTGGGGAGCCGGAAACACCATATATTTT. Protein product: CASSLWGAGNTIYF.

V is TRBV29-1 and J is TRBJ2-4; 11 bases are shared with TRBD2. CDR1 SQVTM and CDR2 ANQGSEA come from the germline V gene. V was clipped by 4 bases and J by 6 bases; unmatched bases: 5. The CDR3 is made up of 14 amino acids. The CDR3 here is CSVGPSGRLNIQYF. DNA of the CDR3: TGCAGCGTTGGTCCTAGCGGGAGGTTAAACATTCAGTACTTC.

V and J are TRBV5-1 and TRBJ1-4; 8 nucleotides align to TRBD1. Trimming took 0 bases from V and 5 from J; bases not matched to a gene: 3. Germline V gives CDR1 SGHRS, CDR2 YFSETQ. The CDR3 loop spans 15 amino acids. CDR3 residues: CASSLATGENEKLFF. The DNA for the CDR3 is TGCGCCAGCAGCTTGGCGACAGGGGAGAATGAAAAACTGTTTTTT.

The chain recombines TRBV4-3 with TRBJ2-1, with 10 positions matching TRBD1. The CDR3 covers 17 residues. J was trimmed by 5 bases and V by 0 bases; bases with no gene match: 7. Germline V gene data show CDR1 as LGHNA and CDR2 as YSLEER. DNA of the CDR3: TGCGCCAGCAGCCAAGATCCCCCCGGGACAGGGGACAATGAGCAGTTCTTC. Its protein is CASSQDPPGTGDNEQFF.